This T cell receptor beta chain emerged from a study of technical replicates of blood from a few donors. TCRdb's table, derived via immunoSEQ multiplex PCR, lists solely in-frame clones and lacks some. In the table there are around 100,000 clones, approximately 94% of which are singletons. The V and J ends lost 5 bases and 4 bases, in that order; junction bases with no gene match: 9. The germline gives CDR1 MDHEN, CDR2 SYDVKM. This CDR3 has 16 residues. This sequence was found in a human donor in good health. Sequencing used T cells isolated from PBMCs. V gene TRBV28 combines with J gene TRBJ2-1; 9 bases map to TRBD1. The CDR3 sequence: CASSQAGTGMYNEQFF. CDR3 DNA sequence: TGTGCCAGCAGTCAAGCCGGGACAGGGATGTACAATGAGCAGTTCTTC.